This T cell receptor (beta chain) was sequenced in a study of control samples from healthy donors and cancer patients. Germline CDR1 and CDR2: MDHEN and SYDVKM. V lost 4 bases and J lost 3, with 10 bases in between. The CDR3 runs to 14 residues. Generated by immunoSEQ multiplex PCR, the TCRdb table keeps only in-frame clones and is missing some. The data show fewer than 200,000 clones, 88% seen once. This TCR was sampled from a woman in her twenties or thirties in good health. This sequence joins TRBV28 and TRBJ1-5; D may be TRBD1 (5 bases). The specimen sequenced was blood. CDR3 loop: CASSYRDPNQPQHF. The CDR3 DNA is TGTGCCAGCAGTTACCGGGACCCCAATCAGCCCCAGCATTTT.